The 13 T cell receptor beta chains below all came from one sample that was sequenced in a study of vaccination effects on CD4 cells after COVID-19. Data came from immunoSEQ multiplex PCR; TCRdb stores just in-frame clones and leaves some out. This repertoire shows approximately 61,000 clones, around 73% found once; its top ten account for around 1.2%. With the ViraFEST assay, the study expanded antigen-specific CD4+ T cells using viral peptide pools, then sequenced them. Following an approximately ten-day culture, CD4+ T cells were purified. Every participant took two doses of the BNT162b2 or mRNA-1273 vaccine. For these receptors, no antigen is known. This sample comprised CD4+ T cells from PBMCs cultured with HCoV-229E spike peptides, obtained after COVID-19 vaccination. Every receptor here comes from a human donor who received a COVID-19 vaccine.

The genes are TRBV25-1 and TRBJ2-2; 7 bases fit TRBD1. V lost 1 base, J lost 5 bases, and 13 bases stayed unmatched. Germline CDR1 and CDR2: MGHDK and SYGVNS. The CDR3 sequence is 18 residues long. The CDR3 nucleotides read TGTGCCAGCAGTGAATGGAGCCAACGGGTCAGGGGGACCGGGGAGCTGTTTTTT. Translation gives CASSEWSQRVRGTGELFF.

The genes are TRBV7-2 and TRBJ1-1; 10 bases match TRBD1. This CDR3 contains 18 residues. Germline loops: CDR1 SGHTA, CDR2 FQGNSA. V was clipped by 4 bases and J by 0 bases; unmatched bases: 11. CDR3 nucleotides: TGTGCCAGCAGCTCTTCCGCCGGGACAGGGGCCATGAACACTGAAGCTTTCTTT. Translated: CASSSSAGTGAMNTEAFF.

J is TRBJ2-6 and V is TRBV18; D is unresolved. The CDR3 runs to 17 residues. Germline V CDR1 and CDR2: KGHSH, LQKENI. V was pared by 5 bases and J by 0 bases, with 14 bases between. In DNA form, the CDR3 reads TGTGCCAGCTCAGTTAAACAGATTAGCTCTGGGGCCAACGTCCTGACTTTC. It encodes CASSVKQISSGANVLTF.

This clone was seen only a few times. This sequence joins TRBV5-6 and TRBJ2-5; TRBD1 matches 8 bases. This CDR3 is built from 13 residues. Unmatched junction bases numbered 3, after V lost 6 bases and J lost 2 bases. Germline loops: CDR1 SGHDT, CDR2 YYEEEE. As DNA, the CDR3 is TGTGCCAGCAAATGGACAGGGCAAGAGACCCAGTACTTC. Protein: CASKWTGQETQYF. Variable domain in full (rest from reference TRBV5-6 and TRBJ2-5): DAGVTQSPTHLIKTRGQQVTLRCSPKSGHDTVSWYQQALGQGPQFIFQYYEEEERQRGNFPDRFSGHQFPNYSSELNVNALLLGDSALYLCASKWTGQETQYFGPGTRLLVL.

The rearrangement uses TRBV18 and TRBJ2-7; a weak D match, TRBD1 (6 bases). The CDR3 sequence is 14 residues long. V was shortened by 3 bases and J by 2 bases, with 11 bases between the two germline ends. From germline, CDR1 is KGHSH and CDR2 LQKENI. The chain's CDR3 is CASSPRPGAYEQYV. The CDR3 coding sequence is TGTGCCAGCTCACCTCGTCCAGGGGCCTACGAGCAGTACGTC.

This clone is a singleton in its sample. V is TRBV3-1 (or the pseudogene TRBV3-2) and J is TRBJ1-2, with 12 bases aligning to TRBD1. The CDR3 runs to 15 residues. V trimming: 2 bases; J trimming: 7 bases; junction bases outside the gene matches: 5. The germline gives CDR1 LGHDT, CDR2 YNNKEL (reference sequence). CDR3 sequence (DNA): TGTGCCAGCAGCCAATCGGGACAGGGGGCGGGTGGCTACACCTTC. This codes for CASSQSGQGAGGYTF.

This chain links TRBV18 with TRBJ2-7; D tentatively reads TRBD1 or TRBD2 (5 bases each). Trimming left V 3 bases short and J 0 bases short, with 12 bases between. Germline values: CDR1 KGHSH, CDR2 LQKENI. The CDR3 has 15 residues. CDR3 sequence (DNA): TGTGCCAGCTCACCTTCAGGGACCAACTCCTACGAGCAGTACGTC. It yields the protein CASSPSGTNSYEQYV.

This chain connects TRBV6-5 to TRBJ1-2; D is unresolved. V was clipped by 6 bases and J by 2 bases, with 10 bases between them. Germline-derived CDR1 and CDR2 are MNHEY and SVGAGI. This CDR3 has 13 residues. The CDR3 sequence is CASSERRNYGYTF. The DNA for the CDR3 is TGTGCCAGCAGCGAGCGACGGAACTATGGCTACACCTTC.

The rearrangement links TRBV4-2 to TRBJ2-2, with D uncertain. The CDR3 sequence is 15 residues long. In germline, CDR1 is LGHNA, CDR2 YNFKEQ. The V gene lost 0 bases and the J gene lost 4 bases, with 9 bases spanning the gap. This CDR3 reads CASSQELDFTGELFF. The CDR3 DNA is TGTGCCAGCAGCCAAGAGCTAGATTTCACCGGGGAGCTGTTTTTT.

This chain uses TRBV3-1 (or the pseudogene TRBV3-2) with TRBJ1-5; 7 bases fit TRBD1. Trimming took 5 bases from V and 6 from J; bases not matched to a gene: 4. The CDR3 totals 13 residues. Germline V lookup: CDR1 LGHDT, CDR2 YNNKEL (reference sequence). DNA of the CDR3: TGTGCCAGCAGCTATCAGGGGGTTCAGCCCCAGCATTTT. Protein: CASSYQGVQPQHF.

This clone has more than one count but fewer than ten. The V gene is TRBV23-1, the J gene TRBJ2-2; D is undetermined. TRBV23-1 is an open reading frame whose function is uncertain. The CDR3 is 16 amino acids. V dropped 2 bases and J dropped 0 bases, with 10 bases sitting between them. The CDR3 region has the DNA TGCGCCAGCAGTCAACACAGCGCTACGAACACCGGGGAGCTGTTTTTT. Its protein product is CASSQHSATNTGELFF.

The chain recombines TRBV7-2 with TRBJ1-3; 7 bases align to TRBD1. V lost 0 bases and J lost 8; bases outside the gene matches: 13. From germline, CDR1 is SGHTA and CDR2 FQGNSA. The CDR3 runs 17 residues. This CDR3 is CASSLAPGDSISYTIYF. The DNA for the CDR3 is TGTGCCAGCAGCTTAGCTCCGGGGGACAGCATAAGTTACACCATATATTTT.

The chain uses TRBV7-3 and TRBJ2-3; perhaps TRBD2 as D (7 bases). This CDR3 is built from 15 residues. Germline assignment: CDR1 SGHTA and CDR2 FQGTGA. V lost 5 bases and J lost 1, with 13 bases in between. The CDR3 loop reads CASSPRGGRTDTQYF. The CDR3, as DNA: TGTGCCAGCAGCCCGAGGGGGGGACGCACAGATACGCAGTATTTT.